This T cell receptor beta chain comes out of a study of radiotherapy plus CTLA-4 blockade in lung cancer. Across the whole study: With 30% to 40% of patients having disease control, objective responses were seen in roughly 18%.

CDR1 is LNHDA, CDR2 SQIVND, per germline (reference sequence). CDR3 length equals 13 residues. J was trimmed by 6 bases and V by 3 bases; bases with no gene match: 4. A note on this clone: Its antigen is unidentified. This sample includes further DNA sequences coding for the same CDR3.

Study observations and caveats: The study found tumor-derived TCR clones expanded in blood after radiotherapy plus ipilimumab. Response was reportedly best predicted by early blood T cell clone dynamics, with interferon-beta.

Assay used: immunoSEQ multiplex PCR; TCRdb lists only in-frame clones, some missing. Of tens of thousands of clones listed, about 87% were seen once; the top ten hold less than 0.9%. The chain combines TRBV19 with TRBJ1-1; 7 positions match TRBD1. The clonotype originates from a human donor with non-small cell lung cancer who had stable disease on radiotherapy plus ipilimumab. Specimen: peripheral blood, collected from a patient treated with radiotherapy plus ipilimumab. The CDR3 DNA follows: TGTGCCAGTAGTATCGGGCAGGGGGCTGAAGCTTTCTTT. This translates into CASSIGQGAEAFF.